The 8 T cell receptor beta chains presented below share a single source sample, sequenced in a study of response to subunit inactivated influenza vaccine. MiXCR, run by TCRdb on the RT-PCR reads, gives a single entry per CDR3 protein. The sample contains more than 450,000 distinct CDR3 sequences, 12% of which appear only once. Sequencing was performed on PBMCs from blood, taken on the day of vaccination. Every receptor here comes from a man aged 45-60 years who received an inactivated influenza vaccine.

The genes are TRBV7-2 and TRBJ1-5; no firm D call. Germline V gene data show CDR1 as SGHTA and CDR2 as FQGNSA. This CDR3 region has 14 residues. V was shortened by 3 bases and J by 1 base, with 7 bases between the two germline ends. The CDR3 nucleotides read TGTGCCAGCAGCTTCAGGAGGAGCAATCAGCCCCAGCATTTT. Translating it yields CASSFRRSNQPQHF.

This clonotype was detected a few times. This chain links TRBV20-1 with TRBJ2-3; 7 nucleotides agree with TRBD1. Germline V lookup: CDR1 DFQATT, CDR2 SNEGSKA (reference sequence). The CDR3 extends over 13 amino acids. Trimming at V came to 6 bases and at J to 4 bases, leaving 7 bases not matched to a gene. The chain's CDR3 is CSAAPGGADTQYF. The CDR3 DNA reads TGCAGTGCCGCCCCAGGGGGTGCAGATACGCAGTATTTT.

This clonotype was seen at least ten times. This chain uses TRBV5-6 with TRBJ2-7, with D perhaps being TRBD1 or TRBD2 (5 bases each). This CDR3 is 15 amino acids long. Germline V gene lookup returns CDR1 SGHDT and CDR2 YYEEEE. V lost 2 bases to trimming and J lost 0 bases, with 12 bases between them. This chain's CDR3 is CASSFSWDHSYEQYF. The CDR3 DNA is TGTGCCAGCAGCTTCTCCTGGGACCACTCCTACGAGCAGTACTTC.

The chain has TRBV30 and TRBJ2-2; TRBD1 or TRBD2 may be the D gene (5 bases each). CDR3 length equals 15 residues. Germline V gene data show CDR1 as GTSNPN and CDR2 as SVGIG (reference sequence). V gave up 3 bases and J gave up 4 bases, with 15 bases separating them. The DNA for the CDR3 is TGTGCCTGGAGGGGGGTCGTCGCCGCCACCGGGGAGCTGTTTTTT. This translates into CAWRGVVAATGELFF.

This clonotype was counted between two and nine times. For the CDR3, the DNA is TGCAGTGCTCCTTACCGGGGGGGCCCGAATGAGCAGTTCTTC. Protein sequence: CSAPYRGGPNEQFF. The chain links TRBV20-1 to TRBJ2-1; 8 bases fit TRBD2. The junction had 10 bases not matched to a gene; V was cut back by 5 bases and J by 7 bases. Germline V CDR1 and CDR2: DFQATT, SNEGSKA (reference sequence). The CDR3 length is 14 residues.

This clonotype was seen a few times. The chain couples TRBV14 to TRBJ1-3; the D is unclear. Germline V gene data show CDR1 as SGHDN and CDR2 as FVKESK. This CDR3 spans 13 amino acids. The V gene lost 2 bases and the J gene lost 4 bases, with 6 bases spanning the gap. The CDR3 region has the DNA TGTGCCAGCAGCCAAATTGGAGGAAACACCATATATTTT. Translated, it gives CASSQIGGNTIYF.

This clonotype has just a few counts. The J gene is TRBJ2-7, the V gene TRBV11-2; 9 positions match TRBD1. The CDR3 totals 13 residues. Per germline, CDR1 SGHAT and CDR2 FQNNGV. V dropped 7 bases and J dropped 4; count of bases not matched to a gene: 5. The CDR3, as DNA: TGTGCCAGCACCGGGACAGGGATGTACGAGCAGTACTTC. It yields the protein CASTGTGMYEQYF.

The V and J genes are TRBV7-9 and TRBJ2-1, with D unclear. V lost 3 bases, J lost 3 bases, and 9 bases lay in between. Per the germline V gene, CDR1 is SEHNR and CDR2 is FQNEAQ (reference sequence). The CDR3 totals 14 residues. CDR3 residues: CASSLGSVYNEQFF. CDR3 nucleotides: TGTGCCAGCAGCTTGGGATCAGTCTACAATGAGCAGTTCTTC. The variable domain in full, completed from reference TRBV7-9 and TRBJ2-1, reads DTGVSQNPRHKITKRGQNVTFRCDPISEHNRLYWYRQTLGQGPEFLTYFQNEAQLEKSRLLSDRFSAERPKGSFSTLEIQRTEQGDSAMYLCASSLGSVYNEQFFGPGTRLTVL.